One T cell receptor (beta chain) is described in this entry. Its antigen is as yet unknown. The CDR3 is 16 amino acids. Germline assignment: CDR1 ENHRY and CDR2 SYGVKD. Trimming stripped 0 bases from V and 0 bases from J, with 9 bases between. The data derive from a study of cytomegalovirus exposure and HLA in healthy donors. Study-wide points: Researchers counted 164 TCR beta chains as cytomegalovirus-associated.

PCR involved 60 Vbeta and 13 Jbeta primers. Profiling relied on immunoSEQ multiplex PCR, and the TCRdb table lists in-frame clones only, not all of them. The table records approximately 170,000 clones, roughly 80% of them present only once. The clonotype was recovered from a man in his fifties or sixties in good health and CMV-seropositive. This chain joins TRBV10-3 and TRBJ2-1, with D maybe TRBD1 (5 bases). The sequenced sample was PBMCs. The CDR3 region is CAISESVGPSYNEQFF. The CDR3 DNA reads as TGTGCCATCAGTGAGTCGGTGGGGCCCTCCTACAATGAGCAGTTCTTC.